The TCR beta chain described here comes from a study of shared clonotypes between healthy human individuals. Across the study: The plates for each donor numbered three CD4 naive, three CD4 memory, two CD8 naive and one CD8 memory. The study's findings and limits: Clonotypes shared by all four sorted-subset donors had higher generation probabilities than non-shared clonotypes. Memory subsets generally showed lower estimated richness than naive subsets.

This clone came up once. Its target is not known. This CDR3 is built from 15 residues. Germline V gene data show CDR1 as MDHEN and CDR2 as SYDVKM. V shed 2 bases and J shed 5 bases, with 14 bases lying between them. How the authors handled the data: ImmunoSEQ sequences covered only the junction and lacked quality scores; filtering therefore differed. The assay was immunoSEQ multiplex PCR, and TCRdb's table has in-frame clones only and misses some. That table gives V, J and clone size, and the DNA gave D and trimming. The table includes roughly 2.1 million clones, 90% to 95% detected once. Naive CD8 cells lacked CD45RO, underwent positive selection for CCR7 and left out terminally differentiated effector memory CD45RA+ cells.

This sequence was found in a man aged 18 to 35 in good health. Some clones in this sample may be carry-over from other donors' samples. Input material: naive CD8+ T cells from PBMCs. The chain joins TRBV28 to TRBJ2-3, with D unresolved. CDR3 DNA: TGTGCCAGCAGTTTAAGTAGGGCAGCAGAAGATACGCAGTATTTT. Encoded protein: CASSLSRAAEDTQYF.